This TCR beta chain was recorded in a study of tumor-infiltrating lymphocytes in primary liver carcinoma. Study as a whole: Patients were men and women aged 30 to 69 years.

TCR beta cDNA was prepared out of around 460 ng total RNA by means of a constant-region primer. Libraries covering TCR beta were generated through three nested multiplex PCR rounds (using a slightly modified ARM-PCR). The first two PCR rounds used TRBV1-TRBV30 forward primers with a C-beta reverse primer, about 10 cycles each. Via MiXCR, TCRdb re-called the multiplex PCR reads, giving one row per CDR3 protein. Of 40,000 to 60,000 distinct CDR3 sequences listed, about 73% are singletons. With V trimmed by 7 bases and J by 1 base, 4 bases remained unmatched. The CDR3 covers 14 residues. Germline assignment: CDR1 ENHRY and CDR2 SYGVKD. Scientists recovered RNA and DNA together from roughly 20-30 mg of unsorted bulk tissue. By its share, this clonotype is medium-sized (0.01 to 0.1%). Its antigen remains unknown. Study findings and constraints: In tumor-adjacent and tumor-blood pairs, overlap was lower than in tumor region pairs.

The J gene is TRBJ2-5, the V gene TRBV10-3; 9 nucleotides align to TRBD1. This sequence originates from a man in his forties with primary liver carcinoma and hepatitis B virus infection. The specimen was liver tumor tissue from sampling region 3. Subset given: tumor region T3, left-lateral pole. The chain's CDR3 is CAIKGQGPQETQYF. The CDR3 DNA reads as TGTGCCATCAAGGGACAGGGACCCCAAGAGACCCAGTACTTC.